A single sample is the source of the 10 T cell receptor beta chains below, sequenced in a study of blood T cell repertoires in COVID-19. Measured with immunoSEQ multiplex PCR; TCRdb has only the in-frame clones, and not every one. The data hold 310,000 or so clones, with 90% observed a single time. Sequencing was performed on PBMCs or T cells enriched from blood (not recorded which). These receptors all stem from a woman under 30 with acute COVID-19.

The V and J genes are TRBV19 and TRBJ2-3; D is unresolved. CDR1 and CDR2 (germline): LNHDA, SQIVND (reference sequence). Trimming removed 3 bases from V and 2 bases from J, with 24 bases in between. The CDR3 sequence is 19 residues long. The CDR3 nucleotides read TGTGCCAGTAGTATTTCTCTAGGTCGTCAGCGCCTGAACACAGATACGCAGTATTTT. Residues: CASSISLGRQRLNTDTQYF.

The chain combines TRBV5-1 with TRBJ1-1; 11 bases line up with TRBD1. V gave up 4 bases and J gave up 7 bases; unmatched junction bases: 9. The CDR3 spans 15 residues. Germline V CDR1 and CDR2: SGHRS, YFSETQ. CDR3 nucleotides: TGCGCCAGCAGCCACACCTCGGGACAGGGGGGTGAAGCTTTCTTT. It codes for CASSHTSGQGGEAFF.

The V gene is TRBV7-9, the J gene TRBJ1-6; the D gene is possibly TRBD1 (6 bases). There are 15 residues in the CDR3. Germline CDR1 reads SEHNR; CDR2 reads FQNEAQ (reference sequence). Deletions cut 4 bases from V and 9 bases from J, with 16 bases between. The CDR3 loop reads CASSSNRESSSPLHF. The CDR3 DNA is TGTGCCAGCAGCTCAAACAGGGAGAGCAGTTCACCCCTCCACTTT.

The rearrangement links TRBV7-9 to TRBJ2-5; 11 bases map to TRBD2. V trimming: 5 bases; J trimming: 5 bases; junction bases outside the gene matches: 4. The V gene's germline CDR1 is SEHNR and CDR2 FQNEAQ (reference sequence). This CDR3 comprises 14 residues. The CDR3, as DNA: TGTGCCAGCAGCGGTAGCGGGAGGGGTGAGACCCAGTACTTC. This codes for CASSGSGRGETQYF.

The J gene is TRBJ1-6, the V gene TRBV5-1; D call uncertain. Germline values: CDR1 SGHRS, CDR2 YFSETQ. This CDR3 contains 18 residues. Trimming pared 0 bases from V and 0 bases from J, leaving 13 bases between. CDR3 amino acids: CASSLGARGSSYNSPLHF. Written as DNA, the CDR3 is TGCGCCAGCAGCTTGGGGGCGCGGGGAAGCTCCTATAATTCACCCCTCCACTTT.

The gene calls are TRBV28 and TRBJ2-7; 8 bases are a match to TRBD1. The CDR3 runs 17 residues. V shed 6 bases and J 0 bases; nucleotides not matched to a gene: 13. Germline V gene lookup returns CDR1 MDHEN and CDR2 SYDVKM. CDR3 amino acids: CASSQRTGRGSSYEQYF. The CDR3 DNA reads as TGTGCCAGCAGCCAACGGACAGGGCGGGGTAGCTCCTACGAGCAGTACTTC.

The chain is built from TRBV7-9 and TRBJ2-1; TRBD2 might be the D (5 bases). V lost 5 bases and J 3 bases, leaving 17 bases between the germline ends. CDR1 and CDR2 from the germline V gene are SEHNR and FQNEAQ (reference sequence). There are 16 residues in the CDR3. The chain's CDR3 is CASSPVGELVYNEQFF. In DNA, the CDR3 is TGTGCCAGCAGCCCCGTTGGGGAGTTAGTCTACAATGAGCAGTTCTTC.

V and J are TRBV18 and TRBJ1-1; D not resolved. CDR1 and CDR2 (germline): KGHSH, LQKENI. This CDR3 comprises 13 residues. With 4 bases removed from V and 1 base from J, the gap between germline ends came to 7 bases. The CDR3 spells CASSQSGNTEAFF. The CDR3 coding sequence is TGTGCCAGCTCACAATCGGGGAACACTGAAGCTTTCTTT.

The CDR3 protein is CATSDLVFGTGFEKLFF. The DNA of the CDR3 is TGTGCCACCAGTGATCTCGTTTTTGGGACAGGGTTTGAAAAACTGTTTTTT. The chain is built from TRBV24-1 and TRBJ1-4, with TRBD1 matching over 9 bases. This CDR3 is 17 amino acids long. The V and J ends lost 3 bases and 7 bases, in that order; junction bases with no gene match: 11. The germline V gene has CDR1 KGHDR and CDR2 SFDVKD.

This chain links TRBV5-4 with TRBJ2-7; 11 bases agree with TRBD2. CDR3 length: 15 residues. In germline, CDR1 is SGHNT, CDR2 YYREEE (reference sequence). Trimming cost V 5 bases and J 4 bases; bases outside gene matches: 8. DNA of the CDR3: TGTGCCAGCAGTTCACGACTAGCGGGAAAGTACGAGCAGTACTTC. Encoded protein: CASSSRLAGKYEQYF.